This TCR beta chain is from a study of OX40 agonist ivuxolimab in advanced cancers. Looking at the study overall: Intravenous ivuxolimab at 0.01 to 10 mg/kg was given to patients every 2 weeks. Patients assigned to dose escalation were diagnosed with hepatocellular carcinoma, melanoma, renal cell or head and neck cancer. One hepatocellular carcinoma and two cutaneous melanoma patients partially responded.

Points on this clone: What it recognizes is unknown.

TCRdb's table, derived via immunoSEQ multiplex PCR, lists solely in-frame clones and lacks some. The sample has about 10,000 clones, about nine tenths seen once. CDR1 LNHNV and CDR2 YYDKDF come from the germline V gene (reference sequence). V lost 0 bases and J 6 bases, leaving 9 bases between the germline ends. The CDR3 is made up of 14 amino acids. Notes on the study in general: Partial responders at 0.1-3.0 mg/kg showed near-lowest clonal expansion.

The rearrangement uses TRBV15 and TRBJ1-5, with D possibly matching TRBD1 (6 bases). The source is an adult with an advanced solid tumor such as melanoma, head and neck, liver or kidney cancer. The sample was CD4+ or CD8+ T cells sorted from blood, taken in a trial of the OX40 agonist ivuxolimab. The CDR3 spells CATSRDRGGQPQHF. The CDR3, as DNA: TGTGCCACCAGCAGAGATAGGGGGGGTCAGCCCCAGCATTTT.